This TCR beta chain was retrieved from a study of graft-versus-host responses after intestinal transplantation. The study's findings and limits: Early post-transplant falls in HvG clones accompanied the peak levels of circulating GvH clones.

The ends lost 3 bases at V and 6 bases at J; junction bases unmatched: 7. CDR3 length: 14 amino acids. Germline loops: CDR1 LNHDA, CDR2 SQIVND (reference sequence). Researchers processed graft tissue to release intraepithelial and lamina propria lymphocytes. Method: immunoSEQ multiplex PCR; TCRdb's copy keeps in-frame clones and lacks some. The table lists 9,000 to 15,000 clones, about 68% of them singletons. As to this clone: Its antigen is unidentified.

The starting material was ileum tissue, obtained roughly 5 months after intestinal transplantation. The source of this sequence is a human patient who received an intestinal transplant, so some T cells may come from the graft donor. The gene calls are TRBV19 and TRBJ1-1; 7 bases match TRBD1. CDR3 protein: CASSISGGGSEAFF. CDR3 DNA: TGTGCCAGTAGTATTAGTGGAGGGGGCTCTGAAGCTTTCTTT.